This entry concerns a single T cell receptor beta chain. This CDR3 comprises 14 residues. In germline, CDR1 is MDHEN, CDR2 SYDVKM. V gave up 5 bases and J gave up 6 bases; unmatched junction bases: 4. The sample comes from a study of blood T cell repertoires in COVID-19. Whole-study context: COVID-19 samples, acute and convalescent, were from the United States, Italy and Spain. Sample material is recorded as cDNA or gDNA derived from T cells, B-cell-depleted T cells, or PBMCs.

Data came from immunoSEQ multiplex PCR; TCRdb stores just in-frame clones and leaves some out. The sample yields about 130,000 clones, 87% seen once. The J gene is TRBJ1-5, the V gene TRBV28; 10 bases are shared with TRBD1. The sequenced sample consisted of peripheral blood. The TCR comes from a woman aged 55-69 years with acute or convalescent COVID-19. The DNA for the CDR3 is TGTGCCAGCAGTAGACAGGGGGCAGGTCAGCCCCAGCATTTT. Amino acid sequence: CASSRQGAGQPQHF.